Listed below are T cell receptor beta chains from one sample, sequenced in a study of blood T cell repertoires in COVID-19. Using immunoSEQ multiplex PCR, the repertoire was profiled, and TCRdb retains in-frame clones only, with some absent. The sample has some 150,000 clones, over 75% seen once. The sample was PBMCs or T cells enriched from blood (not recorded which). All receptors come from a woman aged 50 to 60 who had recovered from COVID-19. The CDR3 runs from the conserved cysteine through the conserved F or W. The order of the fields is J gene, V gene, D gene, clone size, CDR3 DNA, CDR3 protein. D genes are given only for firm matches. Not all rows give a size; the values are once, few, many and, for expanded clones, a class.

>TRBJ1-2|TRBV19|TRBD1|NA
TGTGCCAGTAGTGCGACAGGGGGCAGCTATGGCTACACCTTC
CASSATGGSYGYTF
>TRBJ1-4|TRBV7-2|NA|NA
TGTGCCAGCAGCTCGAGGGGGTCAATTGAAAAACTGTTTTTT
CASSSRGSIEKLFF
>TRBJ2-1|TRBV6-5|TRBD2|once
TGTGCCAGCAGCATTCTAGCGGGAGGAACCAATGAGCAGTTCTTC
CASSILAGGTNEQFF
>TRBJ2-1|TRBV27|NA|NA
TGTGCCAGCACTGGGAGCTCCTACAATGAGCAGTTCTTC
CASTGSSYNEQFF
>TRBJ2-5|TRBV5-1|TRBD1|few
TGCGCCAGCGGATCCACAGGGGGTATCCTCGAGACCCAGTACTTC
CASGSTGGILETQYF
>TRBJ1-6|TRBV18|TRBD1|NA
TGTGCCAGCTCACGACCGGGACAGGGAGGATCACCCCTCCACTTT
CASSRPGQGGSPLHF
>TRBJ1-4|TRBV30|NA|few
TGTGCTTCATCGGGGGGGCGGGAAAAACTGTTTTTT
CASSGGREKLFF
>TRBJ1-2|TRBV13|TRBD1|few
TGTGCCAGCAGCTTACCAGGGGGCATCGGCTACACCTTC
CASSLPGGIGYTF
>TRBJ1-5|TRBV19|TRBD1|NA
TGTGCCAGTAGTCCGGAGGACAGGGGATATGATAGCAATCAGCCCCAGCATTTT
CASSPEDRGYDSNQPQHF
>TRBJ2-3|TRBV24-1|NA|NA
TGTGCCACCAGTGCCCTTCGGGGCACAGATACGCAGTATTTT
CATSALRGTDTQYF
>TRBJ2-7|TRBV7-2|NA|NA
TGTGCCAGCAGCTTAGCGCGGGGGCCCTACGAGCAGTACTTC
CASSLARGPYEQYF
>TRBJ2-7|TRBV7-9|NA|NA
TGTGCCAGCAGCTTAGGGGGAGGACCCTACGAGCAGTACTTC
CASSLGGGPYEQYF
>TRBJ2-3|TRBV5-4|TRBD2|few
TGTGCCAGCAGCTTGCCGGGAGGGCCGGAGTTAGATACGCAGTATTTT
CASSLPGGPELDTQYF
>TRBJ1-6|TRBV6-4|TRBD1|NA
TGTGCCAGCAGTTCCGAGGGACAGGGCAATTCACCCCTCCACTTT
CASSSEGQGNSPLHF
>TRBJ2-7|TRBV6-6|NA|NA
TGTGCCAGCAGCCCAGGGTGGGGGGGCGAGGCCGAGCAGTACTTC
CASSPGWGGEAEQYF
>TRBJ2-1|TRBV18|TRBD2|few
TGTGCCAGCTCACCATCTTCGGGGGAGGGAGGTGAGCAGTTCTTC
CASSPSSGEGGEQFF
>TRBJ1-2|TRBV5-3|NA|NA
TGTGCCAGAAGCTCGGTAGTCCATGGCTACACCTTC
CARSSVVHGYTF
>TRBJ2-7|TRBV5-1|NA|NA
TGCGCCAGCAGCTTCCGACCGGGGACCTACGAGCAGTACTTC
CASSFRPGTYEQYF
>TRBJ2-7|TRBV5-6|NA|NA
TGTGCCAGCAGCTTTAAATACGAGCAGTACTTC
CASSFKYEQYF
>TRBJ1-4|TRBV4-2|NA|NA
TGTGCCAGCAGCCAAGGTTCGCAGGGAATTGAAAAACTGTTTTTT
CASSQGSQGIEKLFF
>TRBJ2-2|TRBV5-1|NA|NA
TGCGCCAGCAGCGATGCCGGGGTTGGCGGGGAGCTGTTTTTT
CASSDAGVGGELFF
>TRBJ1-1|TRBV29-1|NA|NA
TGCAGCGTTAGGGGGTATAACACTGAAGCTTTCTTT
CSVRGYNTEAFF
>TRBJ1-5|TRBV3-1/TRBV3-2|TRBD1|NA
TGTGCCAGCAGCGCGGCTCCTGTAACAGGGGGCAGGGGGTTGGGCAATCAGCCCCAGCATTTT
CASSAAPVTGGRGLGNQPQHF
>TRBJ1-2|TRBV3-1/TRBV3-2|NA|NA
TGTGCCAGCAGTCCCGAGTACTGGTCCAGGGGCTATGGCTACACCTTC
CASSPEYWSRGYGYTF
>TRBJ1-2|TRBV18|TRBD1|once
TGTGCCAGCTCACCGGACAGGGGCGCCTATGGCTACACCTTC
CASSPDRGAYGYTF
>TRBJ1-6|TRBV28|NA|many
TGTGCCAGCAGTCTGTCAAAACGGACAGTTTTCTGGGACTCACCCCTCCACTTT
CASSLSKRTVFWDSPLHF
>TRBJ1-4|TRBV28|TRBD1|NA
TGTGCCAGCAGACCGACAGGGTACAATGAAAAACTGTTTTTT
CASRPTGYNEKLFF
>TRBJ2-7|TRBV14|NA|NA
TGTGCCAGCAGCCAACAGGGATTTGCCGAGCAGTACTTC
CASSQQGFAEQYF
>TRBJ2-7|TRBV5-8|NA|NA
TGTGCCAGCAGCTTACAGGCCGGGTCGTACTACGAGCAGTACTTC
CASSLQAGSYYEQYF
>TRBJ1-2|TRBV7-8|NA|once
TGTGCCAGCAGCTTATCCCAGGGGATTGGGAATGGCTACACCTTC
CASSLSQGIGNGYTF
>TRBJ1-3|TRBV4-1|NA|NA
TGCGCCAGCAGCCACCCCGACAGGTTGGGAAACACCATATATTTT
CASSHPDRLGNTIYF
>TRBJ2-7|TRBV5-1|TRBD2|few
TGCGCCAGCAGCCCCACCTGGGGGGGACTAGCGGGAGGTAACGAGCAGTACTTC
CASSPTWGGLAGGNEQYF
>TRBJ2-3|TRBV7-3|TRBD2|NA
TGTGCCAGCAGCTTCGAGCGGGGGCTCACAGATACGCAGTATTTT
CASSFERGLTDTQYF
>TRBJ1-1|TRBV20-1|NA|NA
TGCAGTGGCTCGGGGAGGACTGAAGCTTTCTTT
CSGSGRTEAFF
>TRBJ1-1|TRBV29-1|NA|NA
TGCAGCGTTGAAGATGGAGCGCAGCTTGAAGCTTTCTTT
CSVEDGAQLEAFF
>TRBJ2-1|TRBV4-2|TRBD2|NA
TGTGCCAGCAGCCAGGGGCGTGGGGGGGGTTACAATGAGCAGTTCTTC
CASSQGRGGGYNEQFF
>TRBJ2-2|TRBV19|NA|NA
TGTGCCAGTAGCCCCCTGGGGGGTGGGACCGGGGAGCTGTTTTTT
CASSPLGGGTGELFF
>TRBJ2-1|TRBV27|TRBD1|NA
TGTGCCAGCAGTTACCGGGACAGCTATGAGCAGTTCTTC
CASSYRDSYEQFF
>TRBJ1-5|TRBV18|TRBD1|NA
TGTGCCAGCTCAAAGGGGGCCGATGTCAATCAGCCCCAGCATTTT
CASSKGADVNQPQHF
>TRBJ1-4|TRBV3-1/TRBV3-2|NA|few
TGTGCCAGCAGCCAAGGTGCCAGGACAAATGAAAAACTGTTTTTT
CASSQGARTNEKLFF
>TRBJ1-2|TRBV28|NA|few
TGTGCCAGCAGATCTAGTAGCAAGAATGGCTACACCTTC
CASRSSSKNGYTF
>TRBJ1-5|TRBV6-2/TRBV6-3|NA|NA
TGTGCCAGCAGTACGACGTCGAGGGGCAATCAGCCCCAGCATTTT
CASSTTSRGNQPQHF
>TRBJ2-7|TRBV23-1|TRBD2|NA
TGCGCCAGCTACCCTCGGGTTGGGGGGGAAGACGAGCAGTACTTC
CASYPRVGGEDEQYF
>TRBJ2-7|TRBV5-4|NA|NA
TGTGCCAGCAGCTTGGACAGATCCTACGAGCAGTACTTC
CASSLDRSYEQYF
>TRBJ2-3|TRBV24-1|NA|NA
TGTGCCACCAGTGACAGGGCCCCCACAGATACGCAGTATTTT
CATSDRAPTDTQYF
>TRBJ2-3|TRBV24-1|NA|NA
TGTGCCACCACGGCAGGGTCCCGAGATACGCAGTATTTT
CATTAGSRDTQYF
>TRBJ1-2|TRBV3-1/TRBV3-2|NA|NA
TGTGCCAGCAGCCAAGAGTACAGGACCAACTATGGCTACACCTTC
CASSQEYRTNYGYTF
>TRBJ1-3|TRBV6-1|NA|NA
TGTGCCAGCAGTGAACGGTGGGGCGCTGGAAACACCATATATTTT
CASSERWGAGNTIYF
>TRBJ1-4|TRBV2|TRBD1|NA
TGTGCCAGCAGAGTTACAGGGGCTACTAATGAAAAACTGTTTTTT
CASRVTGATNEKLFF
>TRBJ1-6|TRBV2|TRBD1|NA
TGTGCCAGCAGTGCTTCGGGACAGGGCTCTTCACCCCTCCACTTT
CASSASGQGSSPLHF
>TRBJ1-4|TRBV28|TRBD1|NA
TGTGCCAGCAGCCTGACAGGGGTGGATGAAAAACTGTTTTTT
CASSLTGVDEKLFF
>TRBJ1-4|TRBV2|TRBD1|few
TGTGCCAGCAGTGACCTGGGACAGAGTAATGAAAAACTGTTTTTT
CASSDLGQSNEKLFF
>TRBJ2-4|TRBV2|NA|NA
TGTGCCAGCAGTTCAGAAAACATTCAGTACTTC
CASSSENIQYF
>TRBJ1-3|TRBV21-1|NA|NA
TGTGCCAGCAATTTGTTCCGGGACAGGGGGTTCTCTGGAAACACCATATATTTT
CASNLFRDRGFSGNTIYF